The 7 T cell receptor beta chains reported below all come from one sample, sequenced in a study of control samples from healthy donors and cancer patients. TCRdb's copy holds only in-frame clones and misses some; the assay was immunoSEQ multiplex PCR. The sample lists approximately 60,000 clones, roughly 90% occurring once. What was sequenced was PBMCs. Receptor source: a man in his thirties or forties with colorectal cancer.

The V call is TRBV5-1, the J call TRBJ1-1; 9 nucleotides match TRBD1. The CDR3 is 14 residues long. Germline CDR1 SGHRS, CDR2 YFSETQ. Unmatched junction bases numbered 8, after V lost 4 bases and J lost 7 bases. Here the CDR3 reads CASSEGQGRSEAFF. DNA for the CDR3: TGCGCCAGCAGCGAGGGACAGGGACGGAGTGAAGCTTTCTTT.

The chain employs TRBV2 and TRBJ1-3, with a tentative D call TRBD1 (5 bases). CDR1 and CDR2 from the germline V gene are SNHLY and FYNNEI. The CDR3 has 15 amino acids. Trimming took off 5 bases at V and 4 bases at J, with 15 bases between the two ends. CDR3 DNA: TGTGCCAGCAGTCCCCAGGGAGACTTCGGAAACACCATATATTTT. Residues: CASSPQGDFGNTIYF.

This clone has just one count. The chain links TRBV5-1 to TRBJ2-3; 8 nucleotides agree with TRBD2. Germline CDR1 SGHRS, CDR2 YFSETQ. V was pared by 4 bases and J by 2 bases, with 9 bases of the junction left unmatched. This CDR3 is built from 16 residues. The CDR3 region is CASSPGVAGSTDTQYF. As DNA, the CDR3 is TGCGCCAGCAGCCCTGGAGTAGCGGGATCCACAGATACGCAGTATTTT.

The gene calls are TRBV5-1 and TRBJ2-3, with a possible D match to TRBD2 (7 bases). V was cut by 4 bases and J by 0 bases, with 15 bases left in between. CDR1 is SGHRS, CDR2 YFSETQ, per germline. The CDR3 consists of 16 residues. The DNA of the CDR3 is TGCGCCAGCAGCCCCCAGGGGCGGGGGAGCACAGATACGCAGTATTTT. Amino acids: CASSPQGRGSTDTQYF.

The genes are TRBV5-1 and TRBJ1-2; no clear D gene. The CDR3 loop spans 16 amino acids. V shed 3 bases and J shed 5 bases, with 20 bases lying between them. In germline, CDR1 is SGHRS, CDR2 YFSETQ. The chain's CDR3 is CASSWNTLTDGYGYTF. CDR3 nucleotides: TGCGCCAGCAGCTGGAACACATTGACCGATGGGTATGGCTACACCTTC.

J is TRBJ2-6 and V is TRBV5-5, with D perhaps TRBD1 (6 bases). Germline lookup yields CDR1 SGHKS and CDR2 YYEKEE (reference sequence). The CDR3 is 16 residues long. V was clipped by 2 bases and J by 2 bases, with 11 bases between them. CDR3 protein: CASSFQGSTGANVLTF. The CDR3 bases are TGTGCCAGCAGCTTCCAGGGGAGTACTGGGGCCAACGTCCTGACTTTC.

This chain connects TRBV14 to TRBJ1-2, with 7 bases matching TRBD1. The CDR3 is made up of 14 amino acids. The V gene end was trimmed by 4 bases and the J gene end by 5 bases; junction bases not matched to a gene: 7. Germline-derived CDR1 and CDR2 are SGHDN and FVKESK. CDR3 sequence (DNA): TGTGCCAGCAGCCGGGGACAGTCGGTTTATGGCTACACCTTC. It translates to CASSRGQSVYGYTF.